A single sample is the source of the 32 T cell receptor beta chains below, sequenced in a study of blood T cells in healthy people across ages. For the second PCR, which ran for about 6 to 11 cycles, a sample-barcoded 5' primer and a J-beta primer mix were used. TCRdb re-called the 5' RACE reads with MiXCR, one entry per CDR3 protein. The data show about 800,000 distinct CDR3 sequences, 20% to 25% seen once. These same data were also listed under a study on T cells of mothers and their children.

Material for sequencing was blood. Receptors originate from a boy between 10 and 17 years old in good health.

The chain links TRBV7-2 to TRBJ2-5; 9 nucleotides align to TRBD1. J lost 4 bases, V lost 1 base, and 10 bases had no gene match. This CDR3 has 17 amino acids. Germline V CDR1 and CDR2: SGHTA, FQGNSA. Written as DNA, the CDR3 is TGTGCCAGCAGCTTAGAGGAAATCACAGGGGGCGGAGAGACCCAGTACTTC. As protein: CASSLEEITGGGETQYF. Full variable domain (rest looked up from reference TRBV7-2 and TRBJ2-5): GAGVSQSPSNKVTEKGKDVELRCDPISGHTALYWYRQSLGQGLEFLIYFQGNSAPDKSGLPSDRFSAERTGGSVSTLTIQRTQQEDSAVYLCASSLEEITGGGETQYFGPGTRLLVL.

The chain uses TRBV4-1 and TRBJ2-5, with D perhaps matching TRBD2 (6 bases). CDR3 size: 14 residues. V lost 7 bases and J 3 bases, leaving 15 bases between the germline ends. Germline V gene sequence: CDR1 MGHRA, CDR2 YSYEKL. The DNA for the CDR3 is TGCGCCAGCAAGTCCGCGGGAAGAAAAGAGACCCAGTACTTC. It translates to CASKSAGRKETQYF.

The table lists this clonotype with a few counts. The chain uses TRBV4-2 and TRBJ2-2; D call uncertain. Germline CDR1 LGHNA, CDR2 YNFKEQ. This CDR3 is built from 13 residues. V lost 1 base and J lost 6, with 6 bases in between. The CDR3 DNA sequence: TGTGCCAGCAGCCAAGGAGTGCCCGGGGAGCTGTTTTTT. It yields the protein CASSQGVPGELFF.

The chain is built from TRBV20-1 and TRBJ1-1; TRBD1 is a possible D gene (6 bases). This CDR3 region has 15 residues. Germline CDR1 is DFQATT and CDR2 is SNEGSKA (reference sequence). V was pared by 6 bases and J by 11 bases, with 28 bases between. The CDR3 loop reads CSAVSPGGGLPGAFF. DNA for the CDR3: TGCAGTGCCGTCTCCCCCGGGGGCGGCCTTCCGGGGGCTTTCTTT.

This clonotype was detected only a few times. This chain links TRBV9 with TRBJ1-3; D call uncertain. Trimming took off 5 bases at V and 3 bases at J, with 12 bases between the two ends. This CDR3 contains 14 residues. From germline, CDR1 is SGDLS and CDR2 YYNGEE. The CDR3 loop is CASSPYLGGNTIYF. CDR3 in DNA: TGTGCCAGCAGTCCCTACTTGGGTGGAAACACCATATATTTT.

The rearrangement links TRBV18 to TRBJ1-5, with 7 nucleotides matching TRBD1. Germline V gene sequence: CDR1 KGHSH, CDR2 LQKENI. This CDR3 has 18 residues. The V and J ends lost 2 bases and 5 bases, in that order; junction bases with no gene match: 15. The CDR3 DNA reads as TGTGCCAGCTCACCAGAGGGGGCGCGGGCCTACCCCGATCAGCCCCAGCATTTT. This translates into CASSPEGARAYPDQPQHF.

There are many counts of this clonotype. This chain joins TRBV20-1 and TRBJ1-2; TRBD1 matches 9 bases. Germline CDR1 reads DFQATT; CDR2 reads SNEGSKA (reference sequence). After removal of 6 bases from V and 3 bases from J, the junction contained 5 bases not matched to a gene. The CDR3 totals 13 residues. Here the CDR3 reads CSARTGADYGYTF. CDR3 sequence (DNA): TGCAGTGCCAGGACAGGGGCTGACTATGGCTACACCTTC.

The chain employs TRBV28 and TRBJ2-7; perhaps TRBD2 as D (6 bases). Germline CDR1 MDHEN, CDR2 SYDVKM. The CDR3 is 15 amino acids. Trimming left V 2 bases short and J 0 bases short, with 11 bases between. The CDR3 coding sequence is TGTGCCAGCAGTTTAGCTCACGGGAGCTCCTACGAGCAGTACTTC. Encoded protein: CASSLAHGSSYEQYF.

The V call is TRBV12-3 or TRBV12-4, the J call TRBJ2-5; maybe TRBD1 (6 bases). Trimming removed 6 bases from V and 3 bases from J, with 20 bases in between. This CDR3 spans 16 amino acids. CDR3 sequence: CASSLNGGQLKETQYF. In DNA form, the CDR3 reads TGTGCCAGCAGCCTAAACGGAGGACAGCTAAAAGAGACCCAGTACTTC.

The V and J genes are TRBV6-2 or TRBV6-3 and TRBJ2-1; D is undetermined. CDR3 length: 12 residues. Germline V gene lookup returns CDR1 MNHEY and CDR2 SVGEGT. The V end was cut by 2 bases, the J end by 7 bases, with 6 bases between. DNA of the CDR3: TGTGCCAGCAGTTACACGTTGAATGAGCAGTTCTTC. Its protein is CASSYTLNEQFF.

There are a few counts of this clonotype. The rearrangement uses TRBV5-1 and TRBJ1-1; D is ambiguous. The CDR3 has 14 amino acids. V lost 0 bases to trimming and J lost 2 bases, with 8 bases between them. Germline assignment: CDR1 SGHRS and CDR2 YFSETQ. Here the CDR3 reads CASSLVSDNTEAFF. The CDR3 nucleotides are TGCGCCAGCAGCTTGGTCAGTGACAACACTGAAGCTTTCTTT.

The CDR3 region has the DNA TGTGCCAGCAGCTTTACTATTGAGACCCAGTACTTC. Translated: CASSFTIETQYF. The genes are TRBV11-2 and TRBJ2-5; D is undetermined. V lost 3 bases and J 5 bases, leaving 7 bases between the germline ends. The CDR3 length is 12 residues. Germline CDR1 and CDR2: SGHAT and FQNNGV.

The chain is built from TRBV6-1 and TRBJ2-7; TRBD2 matches at 8 bases. The germline V gene encodes CDR1 MNHNS and CDR2 SASEGT. The CDR3 consists of 15 residues. V lost 6 bases to trimming and J lost 1 base; unmatched junction nucleotides: 8. DNA for the CDR3: TGTGCCAGCAGGCAGGGACTAGGTGAATCCTACGAGCAGTACTTC. It translates to CASRQGLGESYEQYF.

This clonotype turned up a few times. This chain joins TRBV5-1 and TRBJ2-5; 8 bases are a match to TRBD2. The CDR3 sequence is 15 residues long. The V gene end was trimmed by 0 bases and the J gene end by 1 base; junction bases not matched to a gene: 2. Germline V lookup: CDR1 SGHRS, CDR2 YFSETQ. The CDR3 region is CASSLEAGVQETQYF. Here the CDR3 DNA reads TGCGCCAGCAGCTTGGAAGCGGGGGTCCAAGAGACCCAGTACTTC.

The genes are TRBV28 and TRBJ2-5; TRBD2 aligns across 9 bases. The germline V gene has CDR1 MDHEN and CDR2 SYDVKM. CDR3 length: 13 residues. Losses at the gene ends were 6 bases for V and 8 bases for J; bases not matched to a gene: 7. The CDR3 coding sequence is TGTGCCAGCAGCCTCGCGGGAGGGCTCACCCAGTACTTC. Translation: CASSLAGGLTQYF.

This clonotype was seen only a few times. The rearrangement uses TRBV20-1 and TRBJ2-7, with D perhaps matching TRBD1 or TRBD2 (5 bases each). Trimming removed 4 bases from V and 2 bases from J, with 12 bases in between. The CDR3 has 13 residues. Germline V gene sequence: CDR1 DFQATT, CDR2 SNEGSKA (reference sequence). In DNA form, the CDR3 reads TGCAGTGCTAAACGCCCGGGGCCCTACGAGCAGTACTTC. Its protein is CSAKRPGPYEQYF.

The CDR3: CASSLGLDRGNEQYF. CDR3 DNA sequence: TGCGCCAGCAGCTTGGGACTCGACAGGGGTAACGAGCAGTACTTC. The V and J genes are TRBV5-1 and TRBJ2-7, with TRBD1 matching over 8 bases. The V segment lost 0 bases and the J segment 5 bases; nucleotides outside the gene matches: 7. The CDR3 sequence is 15 residues long. From germline, CDR1 is SGHRS and CDR2 YFSETQ.

This clonotype came up a few times. The chain uses TRBV6-1 and TRBJ1-1, with 7 bases fitting TRBD1. Germline CDR1 is MNHNS and CDR2 is SASEGT. This CDR3 has 14 amino acids. V shed 1 base, J shed 11 bases, and the junction held 10 bases outside the gene matches. In DNA form, the CDR3 reads TGTGCCAGCAGTGAAGAACAGGGGCGTATCATCGCTTTCTTT. This translates into CASSEEQGRIIAFF.

The rearrangement joins TRBV7-9 to TRBJ1-2, with TRBD1 matching 7 bases. CDR3 length equals 16 residues. V lost 4 bases and J lost 5; bases outside the gene matches: 13. Per germline, CDR1 SEHNR and CDR2 FQNEAQ (reference sequence). The CDR3 spells CASSSLHRDSSYGYTF. CDR3 nucleotides: TGTGCCAGCAGCTCGCTCCACCGGGACAGCTCTTATGGCTACACCTTC.

J is TRBJ2-1 and V is TRBV9, with 8 bases matching TRBD1. The J call is doubtful: the DNA matches TRBJ2-5 better. CDR3 length: 15 residues. Germline-derived CDR1 and CDR2 are SGDLS and YYNGEE. CDR3 DNA sequence: TGTGCCAGCAGCGTAGTCGGACAGGGCGTTGAGACCCAGTACTTC. Protein sequence: CASSVVGQGVETQYF.

The chain links TRBV11-2 to TRBJ2-5; 16 bases line up with TRBD2. With 1 base clipped from V and 7 bases from J, the junction kept 18 bases outside the gene matches. The CDR3 contains 21 residues. CDR1 and CDR2 from the germline V gene are SGHAT and FQNNGV. This chain's CDR3 is CASSLVGVPGTSGGARGTQYF. CDR3 in DNA: TGTGCCAGCAGCTTAGTGGGAGTGCCTGGGACTAGCGGGGGGGCAAGGGGGACCCAGTACTTC.

The table lists this clonotype with a few counts. The rearrangement links TRBV4-3 to TRBJ2-7, with 10 positions matching TRBD2. Germline CDR1 reads LGHNA; CDR2 reads YSLEER. V dropped 0 bases and J dropped 3; count of bases not matched to a gene: 2. The CDR3 contains 15 residues. The CDR3 region has the DNA TGCGCCAGCAGCCAAGATCCTAGCGGGGGCTACGAGCAGTACTTC. Protein sequence: CASSQDPSGGYEQYF.

The chain carries TRBV4-3 and TRBJ1-6; D is unclear. This CDR3 spans 16 amino acids. Germline V gene lookup returns CDR1 LGHNA and CDR2 YSLEER. Trimming removed 4 bases from V and 10 bases from J, with 20 bases in between. The CDR3 nucleotides are TGCGCCAGCAGCCCTCAAGGGAGCCAAGCGGAGTCACCCCTCCACTTT. It encodes CASSPQGSQAESPLHF.

This clonotype was counted only a few times. The CDR3 loop reads CASQLDRVGTDTQYF. DNA of the CDR3: TGTGCCAGCCAATTAGACAGGGTGGGCACAGATACGCAGTATTTT. This sequence joins TRBV27 and TRBJ2-3; 7 bases align to TRBD1. J was trimmed by 1 base and V by 8 bases; bases with no gene match: 9. Germline values: CDR1 MNHEY, CDR2 SMNVEV (reference sequence). The CDR3 is made up of 15 amino acids.

This rearrangement joins TRBV5-1 to TRBJ2-1, with D possibly being TRBD1 or TRBD2 (5 bases each). The germline V gene has CDR1 SGHRS and CDR2 YFSETQ. V lost 4 bases to trimming and J lost 10 bases, with 18 bases between them. The CDR3 runs 14 residues. CDR3 in DNA: TGCGCCAGCAGCCCCGGGACGGCCAAGCCGGAGCAGTTCTTC. It encodes CASSPGTAKPEQFF. Variable domain in full (rest from reference TRBV5-1 and TRBJ2-1): KAGVTQTPRYLIKTRGQQVTLSCSPISGHRSVSWYQQTPGQGLQFLFEYFSETQRNKGNFPGRFSGRQFSNSRSEMNVSTLELGDSALYLCASSPGTAKPEQFFGPGTRLTVL.

The V gene is TRBV7-9, the J gene TRBJ2-1; a possible D gene is TRBD2 (5 bases). Trimming removed 0 bases from V and 5 bases from J, with 11 bases in between. Germline lookup yields CDR1 SEHNR and CDR2 FQNEAQ (reference sequence). The CDR3 has 15 amino acids. The CDR3 region is CASSLAGRLNNEQFF. CDR3 nucleotides: TGTGCCAGCAGCTTAGCGGGCAGACTAAACAATGAGCAGTTCTTC.

This clonotype was seen more than once but under ten times. The rearrangement links TRBV29-1 to TRBJ2-3; tentatively, D is TRBD1 or TRBD2 (5 bases each). The CDR3 contains 14 residues. Trimming left V 6 bases short and J 2 bases short, with 15 bases between. The V gene's germline CDR1 is SQVTM and CDR2 ANQGSEA. The CDR3 spells CSVEDKRSTDTQYF. The DNA of the CDR3 is TGCAGCGTGGAGGACAAACGTTCCACAGATACGCAGTATTTT.

The J gene is TRBJ2-7, the V gene TRBV20-1; the match to TRBD1 covers 7 bases. Per the germline V gene, CDR1 is DFQATT and CDR2 is SNEGSKA (reference sequence). V shed 2 bases and J 3 bases; nucleotides not matched to a gene: 7. CDR3 length equals 14 residues. The CDR3 loop reads CSARLGQVVYEQYF. The DNA for the CDR3 is TGCAGTGCTAGACTAGGACAGGTGGTCTACGAGCAGTACTTC.

The table lists this clonotype with a few counts. The chain recombines TRBV5-1 with TRBJ2-5, with D perhaps matching TRBD1 (6 bases). V was clipped by 10 bases and J by 1 base, with 17 bases between them. CDR3 length equals 14 residues. The germline V gene has CDR1 SGHRS and CDR2 YFSETQ. CDR3 bases: TGCGCCGGAGCCTTTACAGGGCCCCAAGAGACCCAGTACTTC. Translating it yields CAGAFTGPQETQYF.

The rearrangement uses TRBV12-3 or TRBV12-4 and TRBJ1-4; no clear D gene. This CDR3 has 14 amino acids. The V end was cut by 3 bases, the J end by 5 bases, with 10 bases between. CDR3 in DNA: TGTGCCAGCAGTTTGCCGAGACTAAATGAAAAACTGTTTTTT. This gives the protein CASSLPRLNEKLFF.

This clonotype was counted ten times or more. The rearrangement links TRBV7-9 to TRBJ2-4; D gene ambiguous. The V and J ends lost 7 bases and 0 bases respectively, with 16 bases between them. Germline values: CDR1 SEHNR, CDR2 FQNEAQ (reference sequence). The CDR3 sequence is 16 residues long. The CDR3 loop reads CASTPPELLAKNIQYF. CDR3 in DNA: TGTGCCAGCACCCCGCCCGAACTCCTAGCCAAAAACATTCAGTACTTC.

This clonotype showed up just a few times. The rearrangement joins TRBV5-1 to TRBJ2-5, with 10 bases that match TRBD2. The J call may be mistaken, given a closer DNA end match to TRBJ2-7. CDR1 is SGHRS and CDR2 is YFSETQ in the germline V gene. The CDR3 contains 15 residues. The CDR3 region is CASSYLAGAQDEQYF. The CDR3 bases are TGCGCCAGCAGCTATCTAGCGGGAGCACAGGACGAGCAGTACTTC.